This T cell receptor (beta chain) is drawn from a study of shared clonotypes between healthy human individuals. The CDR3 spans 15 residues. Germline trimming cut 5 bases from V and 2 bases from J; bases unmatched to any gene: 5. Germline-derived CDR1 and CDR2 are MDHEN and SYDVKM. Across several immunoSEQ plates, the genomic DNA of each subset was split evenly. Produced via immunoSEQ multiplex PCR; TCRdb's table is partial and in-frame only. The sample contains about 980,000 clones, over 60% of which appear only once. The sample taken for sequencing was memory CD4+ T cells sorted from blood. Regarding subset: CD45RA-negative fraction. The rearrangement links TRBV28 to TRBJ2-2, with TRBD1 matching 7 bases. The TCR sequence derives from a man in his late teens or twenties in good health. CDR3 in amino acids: CASSSRDSNTGELFF. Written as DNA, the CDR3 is TGTGCCAGCAGTAGCCGGGACAGCAACACCGGGGAGCTGTTTTTT.